This T cell receptor beta chain was found in a study of beta chain features in type 1 diabetes. Study overall: The number of sorted cells examined across all samples was under 130,000,000. Study-level results: In type 1 diabetes patients, VDJ junctions had fewer insertions; deletions at these junctions were more frequent. There was a moderate but significant shortening of TCRB CDR3s in all four CD4+ subsets of Type 1 diabetes patients. Compared to healthy donors, patients appeared to have naive, central memory and Treg TCRB repertoires that were more alike.

For this clone: What it binds is not known.

The whole isolated RNA underwent reverse transcription, so sequencing captured expressed TCRB transcripts. Profiling relied on immunoSEQ multiplex PCR, and the TCRdb table lists in-frame clones only, not all of them. The data contain roughly 730,000 clones, about an eighth of them singletons. Cell sorting via CD45RO/CCR7/CD25/CD127/CD95/CD27 was performed to obtain CD4+ naive, central memory, regulatory and stem cell-like memory cells. Germline trimming cut 8 bases from V and 5 bases from J; bases unmatched to any gene: 5. CDR3 length: 12 residues. Germline V gives CDR1 MNHEY, CDR2 SVGAGI. The sequence was obtained from a man aged 18 to 29 with type 1 diabetes. The chain employs TRBV6-5 and TRBJ2-5; 7 bases fit TRBD2. Sequenced input: naive CD4+ T cells from blood. Here the CDR3 DNA reads TGTGCCAGCTCGGGGGGAGCGGAGACCCAGTACTTC. It specifies CASSGGAETQYF.